Each of the 29 T cell receptor beta chains below was sequenced from the same sample in a study of neurological immune-mediated disorders. Time point meaning: longitudinal time-point 1 (baseline). MiXCR was run by TCRdb on the 5' RACE reads, yielding one entry per CDR3 protein. The table shows some 37,000 distinct CDR3 sequences, with under 4% occurring only once. The sequenced sample consisted of PBMCs. These receptors were obtained from a woman aged 60 to 75 with multiple sclerosis.

In its sample, this clonotype ranks as medium-sized. This sequence joins TRBV5-1 and TRBJ2-1, with no clear D. Germline CDR1 SGHRS, CDR2 YFSETQ. The CDR3 contains 12 residues. V gave up 2 bases and J gave up 10 bases, with 10 bases separating them. CDR3 nucleotide sequence: TGCGCCAGCAGCTTCTACGCCGGGGAGCAGTTCTTC. Amino acid sequence: CASSFYAGEQFF.

This clonotype was counted at least ten times. This chain joins TRBV5-1 and TRBJ1-2; 8 nucleotides match TRBD1. The V segment lost 4 bases and the J segment 5 bases; nucleotides outside the gene matches: 10. Per germline, CDR1 SGHRS and CDR2 YFSETQ. The CDR3 is made up of 15 amino acids. In DNA form, the CDR3 reads TGCGCCAGCAGCCCGGGGACAGGTGGTGAATATGGCTACACCTTC. This gives the protein CASSPGTGGEYGYTF.

This clonotype has a count of ten or more. The chain joins TRBV28 to TRBJ2-2; 8 bases fit TRBD1. The CDR3 runs to 16 residues. Germline V gene sequence: CDR1 MDHEN, CDR2 SYDVKM. The V segment lost 5 bases and the J segment 4 bases; nucleotides outside the gene matches: 9. For the CDR3, the DNA is TGTGCCAGCAGTGGCCCCGCAGGGGGCCGCACCGGGGAGCTGTTTTTT. Its translation is CASSGPAGGRTGELFF. Full variable domain (missing parts from reference TRBV28 and TRBJ2-2): DVKVTQSSRYLVKRTGEKVFLECVQDMDHENMFWYRQDPGLGLRLIYFSYDVKMKEKGDIPEGYSVSREKKERFSLILESASTNQTSMYLCASSGPAGGRTGELFFGEGSRLTVL.

This clonotype was counted many times. V usage is TRBV20-1 and J usage is TRBJ2-1, with a tentative D call TRBD2 (5 bases). Trimming left V 6 bases short and J 4 bases short, with 19 bases between. Germline CDR1 DFQATT, CDR2 SNEGSKA (reference sequence). This CDR3 is 15 amino acids long. For the CDR3, the DNA is TGCAGTGCCCTAATTGGACTCATCGTTTACAATGAGCAGTTCTTC. It translates to CSALIGLIVYNEQFF.

This clonotype was seen many times. The chain recombines TRBV7-9 with TRBJ2-1; D is ambiguous. CDR1 SEHNR and CDR2 FQNEAQ come from the germline V gene (reference sequence). The CDR3 is made up of 12 amino acids. V was cut by 1 base and J by 10 bases, with 8 bases left in between. In DNA, the CDR3 is TGTGCCAGCAGCTTAGTGCTACCGGAGCAGTTCTTC. Its protein is CASSLVLPEQFF.

This clonotype came up many times. The gene calls are TRBV7-2 and TRBJ2-1; D is undetermined. This CDR3 has 15 amino acids. Trimming removed 5 bases from V and 5 bases from J, with 16 bases in between. CDR1 is SGHTA, CDR2 FQGNSA, per germline. CDR3 sequence reads: CASSPLIGRNNEQFF. In nucleotides, the CDR3 is TGTGCCAGCAGCCCGTTGATTGGACGAAACAATGAGCAGTTCTTC.

Of note for this clonotype: A much more abundant neighbour one base away suggests this may be a read error. The chain carries TRBV20-1 and TRBJ1-2; D remains ambiguous. Germline V CDR1 and CDR2: DFQATT, SNEGSKA (reference sequence). The CDR3 sequence is 14 residues long. V gave up 0 bases and J gave up 9 bases, with 17 bases separating them. The CDR3 reads CSARDPTGSTSYTF. The CDR3 coding sequence is TGCAGTGCTAGAGATCCCACGGGTTCAACTAGCTACACCTTC.

This clonotype was recorded at least ten times. V is TRBV9 and J is TRBJ1-5; D remains unclear. V shed 0 bases and J shed 6 bases, with 13 bases lying between them. Germline V gene lookup returns CDR1 SGDLS and CDR2 YYNGEE. This CDR3 has 15 amino acids. The CDR3 sequence is CASSVAAGEGQPQHF. CDR3 DNA sequence: TGTGCCAGCAGCGTAGCGGCAGGCGAAGGTCAGCCCCAGCATTTT.

The sample holds many counts of this clonotype. DNA of the CDR3: TGCGCCAGCAGCTGGGACAATGAAAAACTGTTTTTT. Protein: CASSWDNEKLFF. The chain joins TRBV5-1 to TRBJ1-4; a weak D match, TRBD1 (5 bases). Germline V gives CDR1 SGHRS, CDR2 YFSETQ. V was pared by 3 bases and J by 5 bases, with 5 bases between. The CDR3 runs to 12 residues.

The table lists this clonotype with many counts. The chain employs TRBV25-1 and TRBJ2-4; D is uncertain. The CDR3 runs to 14 residues. The V gene's germline CDR1 is MGHDK and CDR2 SYGVNS. V dropped 4 bases and J dropped 5 bases, with 12 bases sitting between them. CDR3 coding DNA: TGTGCCAGCAGTGTGCCAGGAGTCCAAAACATTCAGTACTTC. It translates to CASSVPGVQNIQYF.

The sample holds many counts of this clonotype. The V call is TRBV7-9, the J call TRBJ1-1; 7 bases fit TRBD1. The J segment lost 1 base and the V segment lost 10 bases, leaving 9 bases of the junction unmatched. CDR1 is SEHNR, CDR2 FQNEAQ, per germline (reference sequence). This CDR3 is built from 14 residues. The CDR3 DNA sequence: TGTGCCACCCAACAGGGGATGCGGAACACTGAAGCTTTCTTT. This sequence encodes CATQQGMRNTEAFF.

The chain links TRBV20-1 to TRBJ2-7; TRBD1 matches 9 bases. The germline V gene encodes CDR1 DFQATT and CDR2 SNEGSKA (reference sequence). The CDR3 runs to 15 residues. J lost 0 bases, V lost 6 bases, and 9 bases had no gene match. The CDR3 sequence is CSAAAPGQGSYEQYF. The DNA of the CDR3 is TGCAGTGCCGCAGCCCCGGGACAGGGCTCCTACGAGCAGTACTTC.

This clonotype was recorded many times. DNA for the CDR3: TGCAGTGCTAGGGTGGGGGGGCGCGGCAATCAGCCCCAGCATTTT. Protein: CSARVGGRGNQPQHF. The chain carries TRBV20-1 and TRBJ1-5; weak D call: TRBD1 (6 bases). Germline V lookup: CDR1 DFQATT, CDR2 SNEGSKA (reference sequence). Trimming shortened V by 3 bases and J by 2 bases, and 14 bases separated the two germline ends. This CDR3 is built from 15 residues.

The rearrangement joins TRBV5-1 to TRBJ1-3, with D unresolved. The germline V gene encodes CDR1 SGHRS and CDR2 YFSETQ. The germline V and J ends were trimmed by 4 bases and 2 bases, with 13 bases remaining between them. CDR3 length: 15 residues. CDR3: CASSPISGAGNTIYF. CDR3 DNA sequence: TGCGCCAGCAGCCCCATTTCAGGAGCTGGAAACACCATATATTTT.

In its sample, this clonotype was seen many times. The J gene is TRBJ2-7, the V gene TRBV20-1; the match to TRBD2 covers 7 bases. The CDR3 has 16 residues. Germline lookup yields CDR1 DFQATT and CDR2 SNEGSKA (reference sequence). J lost 7 bases, V lost 0 bases, and 15 bases had no gene match. The CDR3 is CSAREYRDYETSEQYF. For the CDR3, the DNA is TGCAGTGCTAGAGAATATCGGGACTATGAAACTTCAGAGCAGTACTTC.

This clonotype was seen repeatedly, ten times or more. The chain combines TRBV5-1 with TRBJ1-2; TRBD1 aligns across 9 bases. V trimming: 4 bases; J trimming: 1 base; junction bases outside the gene matches: 14. This CDR3 has 18 amino acids. CDR1 SGHRS and CDR2 YFSETQ come from the germline V gene. The chain's CDR3 is CASSPWAGQGPLNYGYTF. The CDR3 DNA reads TGCGCCAGCAGCCCGTGGGCGGGACAGGGACCCCTTAACTATGGCTACACCTTC.

In its sample, this clonotype was seen many times. This sequence may be a read error, since a much larger clone differs from it by one base. This sequence joins TRBV12-3 or TRBV12-4 and TRBJ2-7; D might be TRBD1 (6 bases). The CDR3 spans 15 residues. Trimming removed 4 bases at V and 0 bases at J, with 13 bases between. CDR3 amino acids: CASSSGWTASYEQYV. DNA of the CDR3: TGTGCCAGCAGTTCAGGTTGGACAGCCTCCTACGAGCAGTACGTC.

The CDR3 loop reads CASSFNLPPGELFF. CDR3 coding DNA: TGTGCCAGCAGCTTTAACCTTCCCCCCGGGGAGCTGTTTTTT. The chain links TRBV7-6 to TRBJ2-2, with D hard to call. V shed 3 bases and J shed 6 bases, with 11 bases lying between them. This CDR3 region has 14 residues. Per the germline V gene, CDR1 is SGHVS and CDR2 is FNYEAQ.

This clonotype was seen repeatedly, ten times or more. This sequence joins TRBV20-1 and TRBJ2-5, with TRBD1 identical over 7 bases. The J segment lost 4 bases and the V segment lost 5 bases, leaving 13 bases of the junction unmatched. CDR1 and CDR2 from the germline V gene are DFQATT and SNEGSKA (reference sequence). This CDR3 is built from 15 residues. The CDR3 spells CSALPPTGPRETQYF. The CDR3 DNA reads TGCAGTGCTCTCCCGCCGACAGGGCCGAGAGAGACCCAGTACTTC.

Ten or more counts support this clonotype. The gene calls are TRBV27 and TRBJ1-1; no clear D gene. V shed 2 bases and J shed 3 bases, with 7 bases lying between them. This CDR3 has 13 amino acids. Germline V CDR1 and CDR2: MNHEY, SMNVEV (reference sequence). The CDR3, as DNA: TGTGCCAGCAGTTTACTACGGGACACTGAAGCTTTCTTT. This encodes CASSLLRDTEAFF.

The CDR3 DNA is TGCAGTTTTCACCTAGCGGGGGGATGGGTTGAGCAGTTCTTC. Amino acid sequence: CSFHLAGGWVEQFF. This chain uses TRBV20-1 with TRBJ2-1, with 11 bases matching TRBD2. The germline CDR1 and CDR2 sequences are DFQATT and SNEGSKA (reference sequence). V lost 8 bases, J lost 9 bases, and 12 bases stayed unmatched. There are 14 residues in the CDR3.

This clonotype was observed at least ten times. V gene TRBV20-1 combines with J gene TRBJ2-3, with D tentatively TRBD1 or TRBD2 (6 bases each). CDR3 length: 14 amino acids. Trimming took 6 bases from V and 2 from J, leaving 15 bases between them. Germline values: CDR1 DFQATT, CDR2 SNEGSKA (reference sequence). CDR3 nucleotides: TGCAGTGCCCCACGGGGGCCATTCACAGATACGCAGTATTTT. It translates to CSAPRGPFTDTQYF.

This clonotype was seen at least ten times. V gene TRBV28 combines with J gene TRBJ2-2; tentatively, D is TRBD2 (7 bases). The CDR3 is 18 residues long. V was clipped by 4 bases and J by 3 bases, with 21 bases between them. Per the germline V gene, CDR1 is MDHEN and CDR2 is SYDVKM. The DNA of the CDR3 is TGTGCCAGCAGTTCCCCACTTGGGGGGGCTAAAGACACCGGGGAGCTGTTTTTT. This gives the protein CASSSPLGGAKDTGELFF.

At least ten counts were recorded for this clonotype. The rearrangement uses TRBV7-8 and TRBJ2-1; D may be TRBD1 (5 bases). Per germline, CDR1 SGHVS and CDR2 FQNEAQ. The CDR3 loop spans 14 amino acids. V was cut by 0 bases and J by 2 bases, with 5 bases left in between. CDR3 sequence (DNA): TGTGCCAGCAGCTTAGCGGGGCCCTACAATGAGCAGTTCTTC. Amino acids: CASSLAGPYNEQFF.

This clonotype has at least ten counts. The chain is built from TRBV12-3 or TRBV12-4 and TRBJ1-2; 12 nucleotides match TRBD1. The length of the CDR3 is 15 residues. The V and J ends lost 5 bases and 8 bases, in that order; junction bases with no gene match: 9. The CDR3 region has the DNA TGTGCCAGCAGTAATCCGGGACAGGGGGCTTGGGGCTACACCTTC. The encoded protein is CASSNPGQGAWGYTF.

The sample holds many counts of this clonotype. The chain is built from TRBV18 and TRBJ1-3; no firm D call. The V gene lost 0 bases and the J gene lost 3 bases, with 3 bases spanning the gap. Germline CDR1 reads KGHSH; CDR2 reads LQKENI. The CDR3 consists of 13 residues. CDR3 sequence reads: CASSPPNGNTIYF. The CDR3 DNA is TGTGCCAGCTCACCACCAAATGGAAACACCATATATTTT.

In this sample, this clonotype turned up many times. The CDR3 DNA reads TGTGCCATCAGTGAGTCAGGGGCCTTCACTGAAGCTTTCTTT. It yields the protein CAISESGAFTEAFF. This sequence joins TRBV10-3 and TRBJ1-1; D perhaps matches TRBD1 (5 bases). This CDR3 spans 14 amino acids. CDR1 is ENHRY and CDR2 is SYGVKD in the germline V gene. V lost 0 bases and J 4 bases, leaving 9 bases between the germline ends.

This clonotype was recorded many times. The rearrangement links TRBV5-1 to TRBJ2-1; the D call may be TRBD1 or TRBD2 (6 bases each). CDR3 size: 16 residues. The V and J ends lost 0 bases and 4 bases respectively, with 14 bases between them. Germline-derived CDR1 and CDR2 are SGHRS and YFSETQ. DNA for the CDR3: TGCGCCAGCAGCTTGGTTGGGGGGCGAAAATACAATGAGCAGTTCTTC. It translates to CASSLVGGRKYNEQFF.

The chain couples TRBV29-1 to TRBJ2-2; D is undetermined. The CDR3 extends over 12 amino acids. V lost 5 bases and J 1 base, leaving 5 bases between the germline ends. Germline V gene lookup returns CDR1 SQVTM and CDR2 ANQGSEA. The CDR3 reads CSVLLNTGELFF. CDR3 DNA: TGCAGCGTTCTACTGAACACCGGGGAGCTGTTTTTT.